These 19 T cell receptor beta chains originate from one sample sequenced in a study of T-cell reconstitution after alpha-beta-depleted transplantation in children. Unique molecular identifiers were incorporated into the prepared TCRbeta library. Each CDR3 protein gets one entry after TCRdb re-called the PCR reads with MiXCR. Of 350,000 to 500,000 distinct CDR3 sequences listed, 43% were seen once; the top ten hold 27%. The input for sequencing was PBMCs, taken before TCRalphabeta/CD19-depleted stem cell transplant. The receptors come from a girl aged 2 to 9 with aplastic anemia, due to receive a stem cell transplant.

This chain links TRBV20-1 with TRBJ2-1; 14 bases line up with TRBD2. Germline-derived CDR1 and CDR2 are DFQATT and SNEGSKA (reference sequence). This CDR3 has 14 residues. V shed 3 bases, J shed 9 bases, and the junction held 4 bases outside the gene matches. This CDR3 reads CSARGLAGVGEQFF. CDR3 sequence (DNA): TGCAGTGCTAGGGGACTAGCGGGAGTTGGTGAGCAGTTCTTC.

This rearrangement joins TRBV4-1 to TRBJ2-1, with a weak D call TRBD1 (6 bases). Per germline, CDR1 MGHRA and CDR2 YSYEKL. CDR3 length: 17 amino acids. With 3 bases removed from V and 7 bases from J, the gap between germline ends came to 22 bases. The CDR3 is CASSHLLAQKGVNEQFF. The CDR3 nucleotides read TGCGCCAGCAGCCACCTCTTGGCCCAGAAGGGGGTTAATGAGCAGTTCTTC.

In DNA, the CDR3 is TGCGCCAGCAGCCTGGGGCTTAGCGGGAGTGGCGCAGATACGCAGTATTTT. Protein product: CASSLGLSGSGADTQYF. V and J are TRBV5-1 and TRBJ2-3; TRBD2 aligns across 9 bases. CDR1 is SGHRS, CDR2 YFSETQ, per germline. V was clipped by 4 bases and J by 4 bases; unmatched bases: 13. The CDR3 runs 17 residues.

This clonotype was counted only a few times. The V gene is TRBV28, the J gene TRBJ2-1; 12 bases agree with TRBD1. Germline CDR1 reads MDHEN; CDR2 reads SYDVKM. J was trimmed by 8 bases and V by 3 bases; bases with no gene match: 8. The CDR3 sequence is 16 residues long. The CDR3 is CASSLAGQGALDEQFF. CDR3 DNA: TGTGCCAGCAGTTTGGCGGGACAGGGGGCTTTAGATGAGCAGTTCTTC.

This clonotype was detected only a few times. This rearrangement joins TRBV19 to TRBJ2-1; 10 nucleotides line up with TRBD2. V was pared by 9 bases and J by 4 bases, with 9 bases of the junction left unmatched. The germline V gene encodes CDR1 LNHDA and CDR2 SQIVND (reference sequence). The CDR3 is 15 residues long. The CDR3 here is CASGLLAGSYNEQFF. CDR3 nucleotide sequence: TGTGCCAGCGGATTACTAGCGGGGTCTTACAATGAGCAGTTCTTC.

This clonotype occurred many times. The chain links TRBV20-1 to TRBJ2-2, with D unresolved. This CDR3 comprises 16 residues. Deletions cut 5 bases from V and 1 base from J, with 17 bases between. From germline, CDR1 is DFQATT and CDR2 SNEGSKA (reference sequence). CDR3 in amino acids: CSAPGPLRMNTGELFF. The CDR3, as DNA: TGCAGTGCTCCCGGCCCCCTCAGAATGAACACCGGGGAGCTGTTTTTT.

The V call is TRBV5-1, the J call TRBJ2-1, with TRBD2 identical over 15 bases. This CDR3 region has 21 residues. The ends lost 3 bases at V and 0 bases at J; junction bases unmatched: 13. Germline V CDR1 and CDR2: SGHRS, YFSETQ. The CDR3 DNA reads as TGCGCCAGCAGCTCCTCCGGGGGACTAGCGGGAGGTATTAGCTCCTACAATGAGCAGTTCTTC. The encoded protein is CASSSSGGLAGGISSYNEQFF.

This clonotype was found many times. This chain uses TRBV20-1 with TRBJ1-2; D possibly corresponds to TRBD1 (5 bases). This CDR3 contains 14 residues. Trimming cost V 3 bases and J 4 bases, with 15 bases left between them. In germline, CDR1 is DFQATT, CDR2 SNEGSKA (reference sequence). The CDR3 region has the DNA TGCAGTGCTAGTCCCGAAGACAGATTCTATGGCTACACCTTC. Translated, it gives CSASPEDRFYGYTF.

The V gene is TRBV20-1, the J gene TRBJ2-7; D remains ambiguous. V shed 0 bases and J shed 3 bases, with 6 bases lying between them. The CDR3 has 12 amino acids. Per germline, CDR1 DFQATT and CDR2 SNEGSKA (reference sequence). The CDR3 region is CSAREPGYEQYF. DNA of the CDR3: TGCAGTGCTAGAGAACCCGGCTACGAGCAGTACTTC.

The chain employs TRBV12-3 or TRBV12-4 and TRBJ2-3; the D is unclear. The CDR3 loop spans 14 amino acids. Trimming removed 4 bases at V and 5 bases at J, with 13 bases between. For the CDR3, the DNA is TGTGCCAGCAGTTATGCGGTAAGAAGAGATACGCAGTATTTT. Protein: CASSYAVRRDTQYF.

This clonotype was detected ten times or more. The genes are TRBV7-3 and TRBJ2-3; perhaps D is TRBD1 or TRBD2 (5 bases each). The CDR3 has 14 residues. The V gene lost 8 bases and the J gene lost 4 bases, with 16 bases spanning the gap. Germline loops: CDR1 SGHTA, CDR2 FQGTGA. CDR3 bases: TGTGCCAGCGGCCCCTATGGGGGAGCAGATACGCAGTATTTT. It yields the protein CASGPYGGADTQYF.

This chain connects TRBV20-1 to TRBJ2-3; D is ambiguous. Germline V CDR1 and CDR2: DFQATT, SNEGSKA (reference sequence). The CDR3 runs to 14 residues. Trimming removed 4 bases from V and 2 bases from J, with 13 bases in between. The CDR3 bases are TGCAGTGCTAAACACGCGGCCCTCACAGATACGCAGTATTTT. It encodes CSAKHAALTDTQYF.

J is TRBJ2-7 and V is TRBV28; 8 nucleotides line up with TRBD2. The V gene's germline CDR1 is MDHEN and CDR2 SYDVKM. The length of the CDR3 is 14 residues. V shed 4 bases, J shed 2 bases, and the junction held 4 bases outside the gene matches. The CDR3 bases are TGTGCCAGCAGTTCGGGACTAGAGGCCTACGAGCAGTACTTC. Translated, it gives CASSSGLEAYEQYF.

This clonotype was recorded a few times. The chain has TRBV20-1 and TRBJ1-5, with D perhaps matching TRBD1 (5 bases). Germline CDR1 and CDR2: DFQATT and SNEGSKA (reference sequence). Trimming stripped 0 bases from V and 9 bases from J, with 15 bases between. This CDR3 spans 14 amino acids. CDR3 DNA sequence: TGCAGTGCTAGAGATGGGGCAGTCTCCGGGCCCCAGCATTTT. Protein product: CSARDGAVSGPQHF.

V is TRBV5-1 and J is TRBJ1-4; possible D gene TRBD1, 5 bases. V was cut by 4 bases and J by 5 bases, with 15 bases left in between. Germline V lookup: CDR1 SGHRS, CDR2 YFSETQ. CDR3 length: 15 residues. The CDR3 protein is CASSPPGGGNEKLFF. The CDR3 region has the DNA TGCGCCAGCAGCCCCCCCGGGGGTGGGAATGAAAAACTGTTTTTT.

This clonotype was seen a few times. The chain has TRBV14 and TRBJ2-2; the D call may be TRBD1 or TRBD2 (6 bases each). Germline lookup yields CDR1 SGHDN and CDR2 FVKESK. The ends were cut back, 0 bases at V and 3 bases at J, with 14 bases in the middle. CDR3 length equals 17 residues. In DNA form, the CDR3 reads TGTGCCAGCAGCCAAGAAGGACCAGGGGAGGACACCGGGGAGCTGTTTTTT. Translated: CASSQEGPGEDTGELFF.

The gene calls are TRBV20-1 and TRBJ1-5; D not certain. V shed 0 bases and J shed 1 base, with 7 bases lying between them. CDR1 and CDR2 (germline): DFQATT, SNEGSKA (reference sequence). This CDR3 spans 14 amino acids. The CDR3 coding sequence is TGCAGTGCTAGAGATGACGGGAGCAATCAGCCCCAGCATTTT. Protein product: CSARDDGSNQPQHF.

V usage is TRBV5-6 and J usage is TRBJ1-5, with D unclear. The V and J ends lost 3 bases and 0 bases respectively, with 7 bases between them. The germline gives CDR1 SGHDT, CDR2 YYEEEE. The CDR3 has 14 residues. CDR3 DNA sequence: TGTGCCAGCAGCTCCGCTTTTAGCAATCAGCCCCAGCATTTT. Translation: CASSSAFSNQPQHF.

V and J are TRBV5-1 and TRBJ1-4; D might be TRBD1 (5 bases). The germline V gene has CDR1 SGHRS and CDR2 YFSETQ. The CDR3 spans 13 residues. V was cut by 0 bases and J by 7 bases, with 7 bases left in between. The chain's CDR3 is CASSLGDPEKLFF. CDR3 sequence (DNA): TGCGCCAGCAGCTTGGGGGACCCTGAAAAACTGTTTTTT.